Below, 19 T cell receptor beta chains from the same sample are listed, as sequenced in a study of cytomegalovirus exposure and HLA in healthy donors. The PCR made use of 60 Vbeta and 13 Jbeta primers. Sequencing was performed with immunoSEQ multiplex PCR; in TCRdb, only in-frame clones are kept and a portion is missing. Of about 160,000 clones in the sample, around four fifths were seen once. Sequenced material: PBMCs. The receptor set was obtained from a male donor in good health and CMV-seronegative.

J is TRBJ1-1 and V is TRBV4-3, with no clear D. CDR3 length: 13 amino acids. The V gene lost 2 bases and the J gene lost 3 bases, with 7 bases spanning the gap. Germline V gene sequence: CDR1 LGHNA, CDR2 YSLEER. CDR3 amino acids: CASSQQMDTEAFF. The CDR3 DNA sequence: TGCGCCAGCAGCCAACAGATGGACACTGAAGCTTTCTTT.

The chain recombines TRBV7-2 with TRBJ2-1, with 10 bases identical to TRBD2. The CDR3 length is 15 residues. Germline V lookup: CDR1 SGHTA, CDR2 FQGNSA. Unmatched junction bases numbered 7, after V lost 5 bases and J lost 6 bases. This CDR3 reads CASSLSSGGGNEQFF. The CDR3 DNA reads as TGTGCCAGCAGCCTTTCTAGCGGGGGTGGCAATGAGCAGTTCTTC.

The chain has TRBV6-1 and TRBJ1-2; the D is unclear. Germline V gene sequence: CDR1 MNHNS, CDR2 SASEGT. V was pared by 6 bases and J by 7 bases, with 15 bases between. The length of the CDR3 is 13 residues. DNA for the CDR3: TGTGCCAGCAGATCCCCAGGCGCCCTTGGCTACACCTTC. The encoded protein is CASRSPGALGYTF.

The rearrangement joins TRBV7-9 to TRBJ2-7; D not certain. Trimming took 5 bases from V and 7 from J, leaving 12 bases between them. The CDR3 runs 12 residues. The germline gives CDR1 SEHNR, CDR2 FQNEAQ (reference sequence). The chain's CDR3 is CASSRGLGEQYF. The CDR3 DNA reads TGTGCCAGCAGCCGCGGCCTGGGTGAGCAGTACTTC. Complete variable domain (other parts from reference TRBV7-9 and TRBJ2-7): DTGVSQNPRHKITKRGQNVTFRCDPISEHNRLYWYRQTLGQGPEFLTYFQNEAQLEKSRLLSDRFSAERPKGSFSTLEIQRTEQGDSAMYLCASSRGLGEQYFGPGTRLTVT.

This clone was seen only a few times. The chain links TRBV5-1 to TRBJ1-3; no clear D gene. V lost 4 bases and J 0 bases, leaving 11 bases between the germline ends. The CDR3 runs 15 residues. CDR1 and CDR2 from the germline V gene are SGHRS and YFSETQ. CDR3 in amino acids: CASSASPGSGNTIYF. The CDR3 coding sequence is TGCGCCAGCAGCGCCTCCCCAGGCTCTGGAAACACCATATATTTT.

The chain links TRBV6-5 to TRBJ2-3, with TRBD2 matching 7 bases. The CDR3 is 13 amino acids. Germline loops: CDR1 MNHEY, CDR2 SVGAGI. The J segment lost 14 bases and the V segment lost 2 bases, leaving 10 bases of the junction unmatched. The CDR3 DNA follows: TGTGCCAGCAGTTACCTGGGCGGGAGCCCTCCGTATTTT. This encodes CASSYLGGSPPYF.

The V call is TRBV7-9, the J call TRBJ1-2; TRBD1 might be the D (6 bases). Germline V gives CDR1 SEHNR, CDR2 FQNEAQ (reference sequence). This CDR3 contains 17 residues. V gave up 2 bases and J gave up 4 bases, with 20 bases separating them. The CDR3 nucleotides read TGTGCCAGCAGCTTACTGTCCTCCGGGACAACAAGCTATGGCTACACCTTC. Translation: CASSLLSSGTTSYGYTF. The full variable domain, its missing parts supplied by reference TRBV7-9 and TRBJ1-2, is DTGVSQNPRHKITKRGQNVTFRCDPISEHNRLYWYRQTLGQGPEFLTYFQNEAQLEKSRLLSDRFSAERPKGSFSTLEIQRTEQGDSAMYLCASSLLSSGTTSYGYTFGSGTRLTVV.

CDR3 region: CASRPGRGGRIGELFF. The CDR3 DNA reads TGTGCCAGCAGGCCCGGTCGGGGAGGGAGGATCGGGGAGCTGTTTTTT. The chain recombines TRBV11-2 with TRBJ2-2, with TRBD2 matching 7 bases. V shed 6 bases and J 7 bases; nucleotides not matched to a gene: 14. CDR3 size: 16 residues. Germline V gene data show CDR1 as SGHAT and CDR2 as FQNNGV.

V is TRBV6-4 and J is TRBJ2-1, with TRBD2 identical over 8 bases. The CDR3 is 14 residues long. V dropped 0 bases and J dropped 5; count of bases not matched to a gene: 0. Germline V gene lookup returns CDR1 MRHNA and CDR2 SNTAGT. The CDR3 region has the DNA TGTGCCAGCAGTGACTCTAGCGGGAACAATGAGCAGTTCTTC. The encoded protein is CASSDSSGNNEQFF.

The chain uses TRBV19 and TRBJ2-3; 8 nucleotides line up with TRBD2. Germline V gene lookup returns CDR1 LNHDA and CDR2 SQIVND (reference sequence). The CDR3 contains 15 residues. V was clipped by 7 bases and J by 8 bases; unmatched bases: 14. CDR3 DNA sequence: TGTGCCAGTACGACCGGGGGCGGGGGGAAAACTACGCAGTATTTT. It codes for CASTTGGGGKTTQYF.

This clone came up once. V gene TRBV6-5 combines with J gene TRBJ1-2; 8 bases align to TRBD1. From germline, CDR1 is MNHEY and CDR2 SVGAGI. V lost 6 bases and J lost 6; bases outside the gene matches: 6. The CDR3 contains 13 residues. In DNA form, the CDR3 reads TGTGCCAGCAGGGAGGACAGGGCCCATGGCTACACCTTC. Translated: CASREDRAHGYTF.

The chain is built from TRBV6-1 and TRBJ2-1, with 8 bases lining up with TRBD1. Trimming at V came to 2 bases and at J to 5 bases, leaving 11 bases not matched to a gene. The CDR3 runs 17 residues. CDR1 and CDR2 (germline): MNHNS, SASEGT. The CDR3, as DNA: TGTGCCAGCAGTGAATTAATTGTAGGACAGGGTGACAATGAGCAGTTCTTC. Translating it yields CASSELIVGQGDNEQFF.

The CDR3 DNA reads as TGTGCCAGCAGACAACCCCCGACAGGGGTGAAAAATGAGCAGTTCTTC. It encodes CASRQPPTGVKNEQFF. The chain combines TRBV28 with TRBJ2-1; TRBD1 matches 8 bases. From germline, CDR1 is MDHEN and CDR2 SYDVKM. The CDR3 runs 16 residues. V lost 6 bases, J lost 7 bases, and 14 bases stayed unmatched.

For this clone: Other nucleotide sequences from this sample produce the same CDR3. J is TRBJ2-7 and V is TRBV7-3; 10 bases agree with TRBD1. From germline, CDR1 is SGHTA and CDR2 FQGTGA. V shed 5 bases and J 4 bases; nucleotides not matched to a gene: 2. This CDR3 comprises 13 residues. Written as DNA, the CDR3 is TGTGCCAGCAGCCGGGACAGGGGATACGAGCAGTACTTC. Its protein is CASSRDRGYEQYF.

This clone was picked up a small number of times. The gene calls are TRBV28 and TRBJ2-7; TRBD2 matches at 14 bases. Unmatched junction bases numbered 8, after V lost 6 bases and J lost 7 bases. The V gene's germline CDR1 is MDHEN and CDR2 SYDVKM. CDR3 length: 15 amino acids. CDR3 residues: CASRPTSGRAREQYF. CDR3 nucleotide sequence: TGTGCCAGCAGGCCGACTAGCGGGAGGGCCCGAGAGCAGTACTTC.

J is TRBJ1-1 and V is TRBV29-1; D is undetermined. The CDR3 sequence is 11 residues long. Germline-derived CDR1 and CDR2 are SQVTM and ANQGSEA. V lost 4 bases, J lost 11 bases, and 14 bases lay in between. DNA for the CDR3: TGCAGCGTTGGCCAGATCAGCGAGGCTTTCTTT. It yields the protein CSVGQISEAFF. Full variable domain (outside the CDR3, taken from reference TRBV29-1 and TRBJ1-1): SAVISQKPSRDICQRGTSLTIQCQVDSQVTMMFWYRQQPGQSLTLIATANQGSEATYESGFVIDKFPISRPNLTFSTLTVSNMSPEDSSIYLCSVGQISEAFFGQGTRLTVV.

This chain connects TRBV13 to TRBJ1-1; the D gene is possibly TRBD1 (5 bases). The CDR3 has 15 residues. The germline CDR1 and CDR2 sequences are PRHDT and FYEKMQ (reference sequence). V lost 0 bases to trimming and J lost 1 base, with 9 bases between them. In DNA form, the CDR3 reads TGTGCCAGCAGCTTAGGGGACGGGGGGAACACTGAAGCTTTCTTT. It yields the protein CASSLGDGGNTEAFF.

This clone was detected a few times. The rearrangement joins TRBV25-1 to TRBJ2-2; 9 positions match TRBD2. CDR1 MGHDK and CDR2 SYGVNS come from the germline V gene. V shed 3 bases, J shed 7 bases, and the junction held 15 bases outside the gene matches. CDR3 length equals 18 residues. The DNA for the CDR3 is TGTGCCAGCAGTGATTCCCAAACACTGACTAGCGGATTCGGGGAGCTGTTTTTT. Protein sequence: CASSDSQTLTSGFGELFF.

The chain has TRBV5-6 and TRBJ1-1; D not resolved. The CDR3 is made up of 14 amino acids. The germline gives CDR1 SGHDT, CDR2 YYEEEE. The germline V and J ends were trimmed by 3 bases and 4 bases, with 13 bases remaining between them. The DNA of the CDR3 is TGTGCCAGCAGCTCGGGGTGGGAGGTCACTGAAGCTTTCTTT. Its translation is CASSSGWEVTEAFF.